One and the same sample provided the 18 T cell receptor beta chains below, sequenced in a study of patients and donors after allogeneic stem cell transplantation. Via MiXCR, TCRdb re-called the RT-PCR reads, giving one row per CDR3 protein. The sample consists of about a million distinct CDR3 sequences, roughly 17% of them appearing once. Sequencing was performed on blood, either unsorted or a sorted T cell fraction (not recorded which). These receptors all come from a human donor who was either an allogeneic HSCT recipient or a stem cell or donor lymphocyte infusion donor (not recorded which). It is not recorded whose cells these are; they may come from a transplant donor.

V is TRBV6-1 and J is TRBJ1-3; 10 bases fit TRBD1. The CDR3 length is 15 residues. Trimming at V came to 6 bases and at J to 6 bases, leaving 8 bases not matched to a gene. Germline lookup yields CDR1 MNHNS and CDR2 SASEGT. This chain's CDR3 is CASRFSGTGVNTIYF. The CDR3 coding sequence is TGTGCCAGCAGATTTTCCGGGACAGGGGTAAACACCATATATTTT.

This clonotype was recorded at least ten times. This rearrangement joins TRBV12-3 or TRBV12-4 to TRBJ1-2, with D unclear. This CDR3 is built from 13 residues. The V end was cut by 7 bases, the J end by 6 bases, with 15 bases between. The CDR3 DNA follows: TGTGCCAGCACCCCCAAGGGAGGGAATGGCTACACCTTC. This translates into CASTPKGGNGYTF.

This clonotype was detected only a few times. This rearrangement joins TRBV5-1 to TRBJ2-1; TRBD2 might be the D (6 bases). V was pared by 4 bases and J by 0 bases, with 14 bases between. CDR1 and CDR2 from the germline V gene are SGHRS and YFSETQ. The CDR3 is 16 residues long. The CDR3: CASSPRAGSSYNEQFF. In nucleotides, the CDR3 is TGCGCCAGCAGCCCTAGAGCGGGCAGCTCCTACAATGAGCAGTTCTTC.

The rearrangement uses TRBV10-3 and TRBJ1-1; 7 bases align to TRBD1. V lost 7 bases and J lost 3; bases outside the gene matches: 8. Germline CDR1 ENHRY, CDR2 SYGVKD. This CDR3 comprises 14 residues. In DNA, the CDR3 is TGTGCCATCAATAGGGGGCTTCGTGACACTGAAGCTTTCTTT. Protein sequence: CAINRGLRDTEAFF.

This clonotype was counted only a few times. This chain uses TRBV7-9 with TRBJ1-5; weak D call: TRBD1 (5 bases). Trimming left V 5 bases short and J 0 bases short, with 17 bases between. This CDR3 has 17 amino acids. Germline V lookup: CDR1 SEHNR, CDR2 FQNEAQ (reference sequence). DNA for the CDR3: TGTGCCAGCAGCCCAGCGGGGGGGAGATATAGCAATCAGCCCCAGCATTTT. As protein: CASSPAGGRYSNQPQHF.

This clonotype was counted ten times or more. V usage is TRBV12-3 or TRBV12-4 and J usage is TRBJ1-2; D remains unclear. Deletions cut 8 bases from V and 4 bases from J, with 8 bases between. The CDR3 spans 11 residues. CDR3 in DNA: TGTGCCAGCGGAGGCTTCTATGGCTACACCTTC. This encodes CASGGFYGYTF.

A few counts support this clonotype. DNA of the CDR3: TGTGCCAGCTCACCATGGGCAGGAACCTGGTTCGCGCAGACGAACACTGAAGCTTTCTTT. It translates to CASSPWAGTWFAQTNTEAFF. This chain uses TRBV18 with TRBJ1-1; no clear D. CDR3 length equals 20 residues. V shed 2 bases and J shed 1 base, with 26 bases lying between them. Germline CDR1 KGHSH, CDR2 LQKENI.

The chain has TRBV4-2 and TRBJ2-7, with a weak D call TRBD2 (6 bases). This CDR3 contains 17 residues. The V and J ends lost 3 bases and 6 bases respectively, with 24 bases between them. Germline-derived CDR1 and CDR2 are LGHNA and YNFKEQ. CDR3 DNA sequence: TGTGCCAGCAGCCAGGATGTATTCGTAGCGGACGACTCCGAGCAGTACTTC. It is translated as CASSQDVFVADDSEQYF.

V and J are TRBV15 and TRBJ1-1; TRBD1 matches 9 bases. Germline V gene sequence: CDR1 LNHNV, CDR2 YYDKDF (reference sequence). With 6 bases clipped from V and 7 bases from J, the junction kept 9 bases outside the gene matches. The CDR3 is made up of 14 amino acids. CDR3 bases: TGTGCCACCAGTTTCACCAGGACAGGGGATGAAGCTTTCTTT. This codes for CATSFTRTGDEAFF.

The V gene is TRBV5-1, the J gene TRBJ1-2, with 8 bases aligning to TRBD1. The CDR3 runs to 14 residues. Germline trimming cut 4 bases from V and 7 bases from J; bases unmatched to any gene: 9. The germline V gene has CDR1 SGHRS and CDR2 YFSETQ. The CDR3 here is CASSVGQGSGGYTF. The CDR3 nucleotides read TGCGCCAGCAGCGTCGGACAGGGATCGGGTGGCTACACCTTC.

This clonotype was picked up a small number of times. The chain couples TRBV20-1 to TRBJ1-2; D gene ambiguous. V was shortened by 6 bases and J by 10 bases, with 12 bases between the two germline ends. This CDR3 spans 10 amino acids. The germline V gene has CDR1 DFQATT and CDR2 SNEGSKA (reference sequence). The CDR3 region is CSAITTSYTF. As DNA, the CDR3 is TGCAGTGCAATAACCACCTCCTACACCTTC.

In this sample, this clonotype turned up a few times. This rearrangement joins TRBV20-1 to TRBJ2-3; 10 bases line up with TRBD2. Losses at the gene ends were 5 bases for V and 0 bases for J; bases not matched to a gene: 14. From germline, CDR1 is DFQATT and CDR2 SNEGSKA (reference sequence). CDR3 length: 18 residues. CDR3 amino acids: CSALRLAGLLSSTDTQYF. CDR3 DNA sequence: TGCAGTGCTTTACGACTAGCGGGCCTCCTCTCTAGCACAGATACGCAGTATTTT.

CDR3 region: CASSTLGGTQYF. In nucleotides, the CDR3 is TGTGCCAGCAGTACCCTGGGGGGTACGCAGTATTTT. The chain joins TRBV12-3 or TRBV12-4 to TRBJ2-3; D perhaps matches TRBD2 (6 bases). V lost 5 bases and J 8 bases, leaving 11 bases between the germline ends. This CDR3 has 12 residues.

The rearrangement links TRBV7-6 to TRBJ2-7; 7 positions agree with TRBD2. Germline CDR1 and CDR2: SGHVS and FNYEAQ. The CDR3 is 13 residues long. J gave up 7 bases and V 5 bases, and 8 bases lay outside the gene matches. This chain's CDR3 is CASSVSGIGEQYF. CDR3 coding DNA: TGTGCCAGCAGCGTAAGCGGGATCGGGGAGCAGTACTTC.

This clonotype appeared once. V is TRBV5-5 and J is TRBJ2-5, with D tentatively TRBD2 (6 bases). The CDR3 is made up of 14 amino acids. Germline V gene sequence: CDR1 SGHKS, CDR2 YYEKEE (reference sequence). V was pared by 6 bases and J by 6 bases, with 18 bases between. CDR3 protein: CASTPDGGRKTQYF. The CDR3 DNA sequence: TGTGCCAGCACCCCGGACGGGGGAAGGAAGACCCAGTACTTC.

There are a few counts of this clonotype. The chain uses TRBV30 and TRBJ2-5; no definite D call. CDR1 is GTSNPN, CDR2 SVGIG, per germline (reference sequence). This CDR3 is 12 amino acids long. Trimming took 1 base from V and 0 from J, leaving 3 bases between them. The CDR3 DNA reads TGTGCCTGGAGTGCCCACCAAGAGACCCAGTACTTC. Its protein is CAWSAHQETQYF.

The genes are TRBV27 and TRBJ2-2, with 9 bases that match TRBD2. The germline V gene has CDR1 MNHEY and CDR2 SMNVEV (reference sequence). J lost 7 bases, V lost 2 bases, and 5 bases had no gene match. This CDR3 region has 15 residues. The CDR3 DNA is TGTGCCAGCAGTTTAGCGGGGGGGCGCCACGGGGAGCTGTTTTTT. Amino acids: CASSLAGGRHGELFF.

This clonotype was observed a handful of times. The rearrangement joins TRBV25-1 to TRBJ1-2, with D tentatively TRBD1 (5 bases). The V end lost 8 bases, the J end lost 7 bases, and 14 bases lay between the germline ends. Germline V CDR1 and CDR2: MGHDK, SYGVNS. This CDR3 region has 12 residues. Here the CDR3 reads CASGAGRGGYTF. In DNA, the CDR3 is TGTGCCAGCGGCGCAGGGCGAGGTGGCTACACCTTC.